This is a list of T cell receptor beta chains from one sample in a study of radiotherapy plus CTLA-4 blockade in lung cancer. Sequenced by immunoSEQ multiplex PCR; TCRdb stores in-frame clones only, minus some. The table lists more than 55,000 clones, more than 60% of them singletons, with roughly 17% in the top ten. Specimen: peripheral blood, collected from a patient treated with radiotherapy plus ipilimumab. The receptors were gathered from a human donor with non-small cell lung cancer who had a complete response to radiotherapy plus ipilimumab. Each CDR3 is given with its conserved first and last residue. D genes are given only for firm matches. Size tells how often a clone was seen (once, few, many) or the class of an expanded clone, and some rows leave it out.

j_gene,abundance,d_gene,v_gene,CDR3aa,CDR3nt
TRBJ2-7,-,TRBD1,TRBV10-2,CASSFRDRGRFEQYF,TGCGCCAGCAGTTTCCGGGACAGGGGGCGCTTCGAGCAGTACTTC
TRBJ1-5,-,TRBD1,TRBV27,CASSTGRTGWNQPQHF,TGTGCCAGCAGTACCGGCCGGACAGGGTGGAATCAGCCCCAGCATTTT
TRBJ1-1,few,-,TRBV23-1,CASLPKNTEAFF,TGCGCCAGCCTACCTAAGAACACTGAAGCTTTCTTT
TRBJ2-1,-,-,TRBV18,CASSPTDSYNEQFF,TGTGCCAGCTCACCGACAGATTCTTACAATGAGCAGTTCTTC
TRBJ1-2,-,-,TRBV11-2,CASSLDLGDYGYTF,TGTGCCAGCAGCTTAGATTTAGGGGACTATGGCTACACCTTC
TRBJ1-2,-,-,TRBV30,CAWVRGYTF,TGTGCCTGGGTGAGGGGCTACACCTTC
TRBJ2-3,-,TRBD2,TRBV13,CASSLLAGVSGTDTQYF,TGTGCCAGCAGCTTACTAGCGGGAGTTTCTGGCACAGATACGCAGTATTTT
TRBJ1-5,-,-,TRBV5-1,CASSSTGLEQPQHF,TGCGCCAGCAGCTCTACAGGGTTGGAGCAGCCCCAGCATTTT
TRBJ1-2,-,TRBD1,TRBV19,CASSPIGTGGDYGYTF,TGTGCCAGTAGCCCAATTGGGACAGGGGGCGACTATGGCTACACCTTC
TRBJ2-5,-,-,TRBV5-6,CASSARQETQYF,TGTGCCAGCAGCGCACGGCAAGAGACCCAGTACTTC
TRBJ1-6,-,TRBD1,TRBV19,CASSPRTGTSPLHF,TGTGCCAGTAGTCCTCGGACAGGGACTTCACCCCTCCACTTT
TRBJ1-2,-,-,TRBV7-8,CASSLTGGLHGYTF,TGTGCCAGCAGCTTAACTGGAGGGTTGCATGGCTACACCTTC
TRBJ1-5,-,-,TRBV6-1,CASSEARPGDQPQHF,TGTGCCAGCAGTGAAGCGCGGCCAGGGGATCAGCCCCAGCATTTT
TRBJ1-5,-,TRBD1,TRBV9,CASSVGQTHQPQHF,TGTGCCAGCAGCGTGGGACAGACCCATCAGCCCCAGCATTTT
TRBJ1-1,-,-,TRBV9,CASSKGGGEVEAFF,TGTGCCAGCAGCAAAGGGGGGGGCGAAGTTGAAGCTTTCTTT
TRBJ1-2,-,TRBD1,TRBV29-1,CSVDQGAGGYTF,TGCAGCGTTGACCAGGGGGCCGGTGGCTACACCTTC
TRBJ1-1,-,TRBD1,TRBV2,CASSAQTGADTEAFF,TGTGCCAGCAGTGCGCAGACAGGGGCGGACACTGAAGCTTTCTTT
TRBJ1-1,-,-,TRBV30,CAWDPPGVMNTEAFF,TGTGCCTGGGACCCACCCGGGGTCATGAACACTGAAGCTTTCTTT
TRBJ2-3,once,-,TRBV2,CASSRDNTDTQYF,TGTGCCAGCAGCCGGGACAACACAGATACGCAGTATTTT
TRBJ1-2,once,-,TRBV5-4,CASRAGTDYGYTF,TGTGCCAGCAGGGCGGGGACGGATTATGGCTACACCTTC